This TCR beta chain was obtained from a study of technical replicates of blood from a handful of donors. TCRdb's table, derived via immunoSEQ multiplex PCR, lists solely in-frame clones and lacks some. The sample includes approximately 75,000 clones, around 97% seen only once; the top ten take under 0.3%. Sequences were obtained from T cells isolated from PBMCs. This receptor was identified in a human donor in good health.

CDR3 coding DNA: TGTGCCAGCAGTTTATCGCGGGGGTACACTGAAGCTTTCTTT. Encoded protein: CASSLSRGYTEAFF. The chain links TRBV27 to TRBJ1-1, with a tentative D call TRBD1 (5 bases). Germline lookup yields CDR1 MNHEY and CDR2 SMNVEV (reference sequence). The CDR3 spans 14 residues. V was pared by 0 bases and J by 3 bases, with 8 bases between.